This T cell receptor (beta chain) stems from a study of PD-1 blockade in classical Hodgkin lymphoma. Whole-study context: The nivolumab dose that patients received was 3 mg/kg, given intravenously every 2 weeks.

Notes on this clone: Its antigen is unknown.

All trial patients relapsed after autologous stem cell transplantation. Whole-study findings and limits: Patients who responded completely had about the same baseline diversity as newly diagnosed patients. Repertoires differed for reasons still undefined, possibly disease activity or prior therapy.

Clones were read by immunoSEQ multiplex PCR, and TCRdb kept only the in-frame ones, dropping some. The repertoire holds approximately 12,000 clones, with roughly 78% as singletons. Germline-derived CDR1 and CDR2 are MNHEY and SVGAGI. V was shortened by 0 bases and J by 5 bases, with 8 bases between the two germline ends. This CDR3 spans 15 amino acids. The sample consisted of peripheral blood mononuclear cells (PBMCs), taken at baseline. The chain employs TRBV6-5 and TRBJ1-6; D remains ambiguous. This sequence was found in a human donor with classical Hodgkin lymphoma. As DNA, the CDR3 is TGTGCCAGCAGTTACTCAAGGGTTGATAATTCACCCCTCCACTTT. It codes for CASSYSRVDNSPLHF.